This record looks at one T cell receptor (beta chain) sequence and its context. Its antigen is unknown. Both 60 Vbeta primers and 13 Jbeta primers went into the PCR. Libraries were prepared by immunoSEQ multiplex PCR; TCRdb keeps only in-frame clonotypes and omits some of them. This table holds 160,000 or so clones, 80% found once. CDR1 and CDR2 (germline): MNHEY, SMNVEV (reference sequence). This CDR3 comprises 13 residues. Trimming stripped 6 bases from V and 3 bases from J, with 11 bases between. The data were obtained in a study of cytomegalovirus exposure and HLA in healthy donors. General study points: Within an earlier analysis, most TCR beta V segments proved productive either about 87% or about 30% of the time.

Sequencing input: PBMCs. This sequence joins TRBV27 and TRBJ1-2; possible D gene TRBD1, 5 bases. The clonotype was recovered from a male donor in good health and CMV-seropositive. The CDR3 coding sequence is TGTGCCAGCAGCTCTGACAGTCACTATGGCTACACCTTC. Translation: CASSSDSHYGYTF.